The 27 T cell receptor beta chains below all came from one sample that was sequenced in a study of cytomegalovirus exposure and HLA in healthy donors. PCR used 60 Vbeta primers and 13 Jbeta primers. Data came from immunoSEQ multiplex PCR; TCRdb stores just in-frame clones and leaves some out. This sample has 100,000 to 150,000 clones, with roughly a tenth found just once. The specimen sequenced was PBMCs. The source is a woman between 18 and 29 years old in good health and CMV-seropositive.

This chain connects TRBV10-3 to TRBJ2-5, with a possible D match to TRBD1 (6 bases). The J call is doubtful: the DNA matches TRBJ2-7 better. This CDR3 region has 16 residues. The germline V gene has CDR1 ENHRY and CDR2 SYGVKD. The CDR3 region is CAISDASGTTYYEQYF. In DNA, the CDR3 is TGTGCCATCAGTGATGCATCAGGGACAACCTACTACGAGCAGTACTTC.

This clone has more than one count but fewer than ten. CDR3 protein: CASSRDREIEKLFF. CDR3 nucleotides: TGTGCCAGCAGTCGGGACAGGGAAATAGAAAAACTGTTTTTT. This sequence joins TRBV6-5 and TRBJ1-4; the match to TRBD1 covers 9 bases. This CDR3 contains 14 residues. Per germline, CDR1 MNHEY and CDR2 SVGAGI. Germline trimming cut 5 bases from V and 8 bases from J; bases unmatched to any gene: 6.

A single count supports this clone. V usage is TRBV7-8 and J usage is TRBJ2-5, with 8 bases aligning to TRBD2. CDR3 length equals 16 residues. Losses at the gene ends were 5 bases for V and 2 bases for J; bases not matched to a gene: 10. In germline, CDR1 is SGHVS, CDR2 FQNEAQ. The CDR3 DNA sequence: TGTGCCAGCAGCGTTTCCGGGGGGGGGCTTCAAGAGACCCAGTACTTC. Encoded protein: CASSVSGGGLQETQYF.

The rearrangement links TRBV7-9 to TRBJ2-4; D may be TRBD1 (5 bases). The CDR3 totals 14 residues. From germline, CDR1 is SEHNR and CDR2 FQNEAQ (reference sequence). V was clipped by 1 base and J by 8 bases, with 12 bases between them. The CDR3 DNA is TGTGCCAGCAGCTTAGGTTGGGGCGCCGACATTCAGTACTTC. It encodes CASSLGWGADIQYF.

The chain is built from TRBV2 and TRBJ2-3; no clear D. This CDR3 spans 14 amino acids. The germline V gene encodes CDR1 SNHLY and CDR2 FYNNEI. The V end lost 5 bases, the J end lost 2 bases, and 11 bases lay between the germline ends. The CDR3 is CASSPVSITDTQYF. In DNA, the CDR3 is TGTGCCAGCAGTCCGGTTTCTATCACAGATACGCAGTATTTT.

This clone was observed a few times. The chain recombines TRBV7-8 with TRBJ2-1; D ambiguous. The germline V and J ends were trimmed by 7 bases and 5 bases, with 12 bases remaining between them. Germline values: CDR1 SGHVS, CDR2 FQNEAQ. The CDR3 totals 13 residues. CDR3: CASTTRGDNEQFF. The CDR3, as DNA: TGTGCCAGCACCACCCGAGGTGACAATGAGCAGTTCTTC.

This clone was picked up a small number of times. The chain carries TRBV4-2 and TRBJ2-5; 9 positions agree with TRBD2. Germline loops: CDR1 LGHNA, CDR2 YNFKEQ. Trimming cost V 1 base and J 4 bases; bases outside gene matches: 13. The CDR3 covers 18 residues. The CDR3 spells CASSQVSGGRAGSETQYF. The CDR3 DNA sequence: TGTGCCAGCAGCCAAGTTTCCGGCGGGAGGGCCGGGTCAGAGACCCAGTACTTC.

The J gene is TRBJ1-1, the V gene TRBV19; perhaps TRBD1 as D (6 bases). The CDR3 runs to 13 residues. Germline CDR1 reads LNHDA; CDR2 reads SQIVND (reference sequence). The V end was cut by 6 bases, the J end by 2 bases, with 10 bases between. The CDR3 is CASRDSINTEAFF. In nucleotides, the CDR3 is TGTGCCAGTAGGGACAGTATTAACACTGAAGCTTTCTTT.

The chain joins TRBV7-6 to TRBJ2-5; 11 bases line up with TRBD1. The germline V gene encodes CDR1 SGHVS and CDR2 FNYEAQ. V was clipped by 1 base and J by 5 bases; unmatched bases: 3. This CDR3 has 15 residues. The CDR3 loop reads CASSLGTGGLETQYF. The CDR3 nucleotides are TGTGCCAGCAGCTTAGGGACAGGGGGCCTGGAGACCCAGTACTTC.

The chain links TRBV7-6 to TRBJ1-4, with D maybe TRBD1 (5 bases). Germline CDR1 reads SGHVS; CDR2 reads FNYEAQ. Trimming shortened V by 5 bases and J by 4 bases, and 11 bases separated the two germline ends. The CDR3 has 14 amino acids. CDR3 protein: CASSTGGGNEKLFF. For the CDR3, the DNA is TGTGCCAGCAGCACGGGGGGGGGTAATGAAAAACTGTTTTTT.

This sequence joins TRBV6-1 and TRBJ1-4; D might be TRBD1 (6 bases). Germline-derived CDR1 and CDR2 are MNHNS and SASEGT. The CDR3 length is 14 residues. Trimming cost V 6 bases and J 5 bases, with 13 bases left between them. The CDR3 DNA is TGTGCCAGCAGCGAGACAGGAGTAAATGAAAAACTGTTTTTT. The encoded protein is CASSETGVNEKLFF.

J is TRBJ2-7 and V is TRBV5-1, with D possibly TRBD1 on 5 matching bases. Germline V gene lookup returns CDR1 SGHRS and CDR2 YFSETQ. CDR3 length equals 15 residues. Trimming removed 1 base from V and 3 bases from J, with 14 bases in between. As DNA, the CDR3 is TGCGCCAGCAGCTTGCCGTCAGGGATCGACTACGAGCAGTACTTC. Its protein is CASSLPSGIDYEQYF.

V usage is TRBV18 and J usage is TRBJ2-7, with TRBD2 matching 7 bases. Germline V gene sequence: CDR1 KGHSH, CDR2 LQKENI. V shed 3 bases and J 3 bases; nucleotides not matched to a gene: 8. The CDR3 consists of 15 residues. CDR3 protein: CASSPVAGVSYEQYF. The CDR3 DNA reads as TGTGCCAGCTCACCCGTTGCGGGAGTAAGCTACGAGCAGTACTTC.

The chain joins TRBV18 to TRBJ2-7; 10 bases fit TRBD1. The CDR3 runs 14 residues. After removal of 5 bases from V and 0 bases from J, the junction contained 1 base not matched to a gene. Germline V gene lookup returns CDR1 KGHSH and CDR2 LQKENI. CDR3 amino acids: CASSRTGGSYEQYF. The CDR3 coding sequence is TGTGCCAGCTCAAGGACAGGGGGCTCCTACGAGCAGTACTTC.

CDR3 sequence reads: CAWMGFRQPQHF. Written as DNA, the CDR3 is TGTGCCTGGATGGGCTTTCGTCAGCCCCAGCATTTT. V usage is TRBV30 and J usage is TRBJ1-5, with D hard to call. This CDR3 is built from 12 residues. Germline V gives CDR1 GTSNPN, CDR2 SVGIG (reference sequence). The V and J ends lost 4 bases and 6 bases respectively, with 10 bases between them.

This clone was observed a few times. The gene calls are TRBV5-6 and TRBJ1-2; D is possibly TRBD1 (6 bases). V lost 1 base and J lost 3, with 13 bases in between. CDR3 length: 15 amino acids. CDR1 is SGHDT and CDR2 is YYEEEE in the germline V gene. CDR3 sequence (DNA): TGTGCCAGCAGCTTGAAGACAGGCCTGCACTATGGCTACACCTTC. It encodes CASSLKTGLHYGYTF.

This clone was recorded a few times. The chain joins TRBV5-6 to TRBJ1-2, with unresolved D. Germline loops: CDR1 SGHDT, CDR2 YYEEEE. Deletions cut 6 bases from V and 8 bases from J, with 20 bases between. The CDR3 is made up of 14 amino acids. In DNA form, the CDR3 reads TGTGCCAGCATTAGTCCTGGGCGCGGAGGAGGCTACACCTTC. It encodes CASISPGRGGGYTF.

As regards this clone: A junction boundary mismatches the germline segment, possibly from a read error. The chain's CDR3 is CASSSTSGRNEQFF. The CDR3 region has the DNA TGTGCCAGCAGTTCGACTAGCGGGCGAAATGAACAGTTCTTC. The gene calls are TRBV28 and TRBJ2-1, with 10 bases matching TRBD2. Germline-derived CDR1 and CDR2 are MDHEN and SYDVKM. The CDR3 is 14 amino acids.

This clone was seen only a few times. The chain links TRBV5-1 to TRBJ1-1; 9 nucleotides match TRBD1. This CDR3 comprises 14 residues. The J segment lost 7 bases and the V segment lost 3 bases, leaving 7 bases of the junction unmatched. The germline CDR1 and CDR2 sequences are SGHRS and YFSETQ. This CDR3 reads CASSYAGQGIEAFF. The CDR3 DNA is TGCGCCAGCAGCTACGCGGGACAGGGCATTGAAGCTTTCTTT.

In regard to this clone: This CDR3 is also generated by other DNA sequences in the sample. The DNA for the CDR3 is TGTGCCAGCAGTGAACTAGCGGGAGGGCCCGAGACCCAGTACTTC. Translation: CASSELAGGPETQYF. V usage is TRBV6-1 and J usage is TRBJ2-5; 12 positions match TRBD2. Trimming took 2 bases from V and 5 from J; bases not matched to a gene: 3. The CDR3 runs 15 residues. From germline, CDR1 is MNHNS and CDR2 SASEGT.

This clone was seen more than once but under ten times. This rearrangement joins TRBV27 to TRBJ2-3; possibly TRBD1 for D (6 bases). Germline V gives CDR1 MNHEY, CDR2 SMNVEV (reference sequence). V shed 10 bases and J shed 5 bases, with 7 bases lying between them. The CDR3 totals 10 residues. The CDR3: CATGVDTQYF. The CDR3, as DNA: TGTGCCACAGGGGTAGATACGCAGTATTTT.

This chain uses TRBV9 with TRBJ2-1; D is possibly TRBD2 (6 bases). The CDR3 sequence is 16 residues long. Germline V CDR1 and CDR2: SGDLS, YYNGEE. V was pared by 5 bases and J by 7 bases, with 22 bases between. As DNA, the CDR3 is TGTGCCAGCAGTGATCCTTCTAGCGCCGATGGGAATGAGCAGTTCTTC. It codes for CASSDPSSADGNEQFF.

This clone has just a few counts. CDR3 in amino acids: CASSTQGNEQFF. CDR3 coding DNA: TGTGCCAGCAGCACCCAGGGGAATGAGCAGTTCTTC. This rearrangement joins TRBV9 to TRBJ2-1; tentatively, D is TRBD1 (6 bases). The CDR3 is 12 residues long. Trimming removed 4 bases from V and 7 bases from J, with 9 bases in between. Per germline, CDR1 SGDLS and CDR2 YYNGEE.

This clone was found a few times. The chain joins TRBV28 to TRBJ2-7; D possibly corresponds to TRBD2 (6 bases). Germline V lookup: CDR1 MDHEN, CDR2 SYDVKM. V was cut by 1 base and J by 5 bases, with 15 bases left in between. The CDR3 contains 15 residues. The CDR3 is CASSLYAGSPHEQYF. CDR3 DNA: TGTGCCAGCAGTTTATATGCGGGATCTCCCCACGAGCAGTACTTC.

DNA for the CDR3: TGTGCCTGGAGTGGGATCCCGGGACTGGGAAGGTCTGAAGCTTTCTTT. It is translated as CAWSGIPGLGRSEAFF. V and J are TRBV30 and TRBJ1-1; TRBD1 is a possible D gene (5 bases). Deletions cut 1 base from V and 6 bases from J, with 21 bases between. CDR1 and CDR2 from the germline V gene are GTSNPN and SVGIG (reference sequence). The CDR3 has 16 residues.

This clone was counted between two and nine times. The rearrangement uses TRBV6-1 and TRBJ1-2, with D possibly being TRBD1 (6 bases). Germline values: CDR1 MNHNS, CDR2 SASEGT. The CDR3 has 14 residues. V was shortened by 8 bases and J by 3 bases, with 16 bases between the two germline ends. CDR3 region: CASGKGGKDYGYTF. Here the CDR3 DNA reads TGTGCCAGCGGGAAAGGGGGAAAGGACTATGGCTACACCTTC.

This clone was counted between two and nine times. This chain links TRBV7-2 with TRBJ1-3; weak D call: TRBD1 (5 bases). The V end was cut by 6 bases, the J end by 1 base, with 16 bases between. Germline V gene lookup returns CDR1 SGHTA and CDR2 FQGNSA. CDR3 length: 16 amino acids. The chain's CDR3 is CASSRGPPGSGNTIYF. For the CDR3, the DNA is TGTGCCAGCAGTAGGGGCCCCCCAGGGTCTGGAAACACCATATATTTT. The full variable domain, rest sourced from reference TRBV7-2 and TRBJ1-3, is GAGVSQSPSNKVTEKGKDVELRCDPISGHTALYWYRQSLGQGLEFLIYFQGNSAPDKSGLPSDRFSAERTGGSVSTLTIQRTQQEDSAVYLCASSRGPPGSGNTIYFGEGSWLTVV.